This T cell receptor (beta chain) came from a study of cytomegalovirus exposure and HLA in healthy donors. Overall study results and limits: Some segments of the V type, notably TRBV6-2 and TRBV6-3, were excluded as indistinguishable.

Deletions cut 6 bases from V and 0 bases from J, with 9 bases between. CDR1 is MNHNS, CDR2 SASEGT, per germline. CDR3 size: 14 residues. This clone was found a few times. No antigen is known for it. The PCR used 60 Vbeta and 13 Jbeta primers. The method was immunoSEQ multiplex PCR; TCRdb's version includes in-frame clones alone and lacks a portion of them. The table shows roughly 160,000 clones, with over 70% occurring only once. The sequence was obtained from a man aged 18-30 years in good health and CMV-seropositive. The material sequenced was PBMCs. The V and J genes are TRBV6-1 and TRBJ1-5; D ambiguous. The CDR3 sequence: CASRENYSNQPQHF. The CDR3 nucleotides read TGTGCCAGCAGGGAAAATTATAGCAATCAGCCCCAGCATTTT.